This TCR beta chain appears in the sequencing data of a study of shared clonotypes between healthy human individuals. TCRdb's table, derived via immunoSEQ multiplex PCR, lists solely in-frame clones and lacks some. This sample yields hundreds of thousands of clones, of which less than 85% are seen a single time; less than 2% belongs to the top ten. Germline CDR1 MNHEY, CDR2 SVGAGI. This CDR3 is 14 amino acids long. Trimming shortened V by 4 bases and J by 4 bases, and 11 bases separated the two germline ends. Study outcomes and limitations: What rarefaction showed was incomplete sorted-subset sequencing despite large depth.

A remark on this clone: Its antigen is unknown.

The sequence came from a woman aged 25 to 39 in good health. Sequencing was carried out using memory CD4+ T cells sorted from blood. Subset denoted: CD45RA-negative fraction. The chain combines TRBV6-5 with TRBJ1-5, with D perhaps matching TRBD1 (6 bases). For the CDR3, the DNA is TGTGCCAGCAGTTCTGGACAGAGAAATCAGCCCCAGCATTTT. Translating it yields CASSSGQRNQPQHF.